This is a list of T cell receptor beta chains from one sample in a study of shared clonotypes between healthy human individuals. Some clones are missing from TCRdb's copy, which holds only in-frame ones; the method was immunoSEQ multiplex PCR. Among about 1 million clones listed, about 74% were seen once. Sequencing used memory CD4+ T cells sorted from blood. Receptor source: a man between 18 and 29 years old in good health. Both conserved end residues are part of each CDR3. The order of the fields is CDR3 length, clone size, D gene, V gene, J gene, CDR3 DNA, CDR3 protein. The D gene is left open where the match is weak. Where a row states a size, it is once, few, many or the class of an expanded clone; other rows omit it.

13	NA	NA	TRBV7-9	TRBJ2-3	TGTGCCAGCAGCTTAAGCGCGGGGTATCCGCAGTATTTT	CASSLSAGYPQYF
15	NA	TRBD2	TRBV6-5	TRBJ2-5	TGTGCCAGCATCCTGACTAGCGGGGGGCAAGAGACCCAGTACTTC	CASILTSGGQETQYF
16	NA	NA	TRBV25-1	TRBJ2-1	TGTGCCAGCAGTGAATATAGGGGACTGGACTACAATGAGCAGTTCTTC	CASSEYRGLDYNEQFF
16	once	NA	TRBV28	TRBJ1-4	TGTGCCAGCAGTTTATTTCCCGCACAAACTAATGAAAAACTGTTTTTT	CASSLFPAQTNEKLFF
16	NA	NA	TRBV5-1	TRBJ2-3	TGCGCCAGCAGCTCCTCCGCCGGGTCCCGCACAGATACGCAGTATTTT	CASSSSAGSRTDTQYF
14	NA	NA	TRBV5-1	TRBJ1-2	TGCGCCAGCAGGCCCGGGACGGATAACTATGGCTACACCTTC	CASRPGTDNYGYTF
17	once	TRBD2	TRBV27	TRBJ2-3	TGTGCCAGCAGTTTATCCGGGCGGGGGGCACGAACAGATACGCAGTATTTT	CASSLSGRGARTDTQYF
13	NA	NA	TRBV19	TRBJ2-2	TGTGCCAGTAGTATAATAATGTCCGGGGAGCTGTTTTTT	CASSIIMSGELFF
17	NA	NA	TRBV6-1	TRBJ1-2	TGTGCCAGCAGTGACCTTTTCGGGGGCAGGCGAGACTATGGCTACACCTTC	CASSDLFGGRRDYGYTF
14	NA	TRBD1	TRBV6-6	TRBJ1-5	TGTGCCAGCAGTGCCGGGACAGTTAATCAGCCCCAGCATTTT	CASSAGTVNQPQHF
14	NA	TRBD2	TRBV7-2	TRBJ2-7	TGTGCCAGCAGCGTAGCGGGAGGGCCGAGAGAGCAGTACTTC	CASSVAGGPREQYF
13	NA	TRBD2	TRBV29-1	TRBJ2-3	TGCAGCGTTGACGGGGGGGTAGCAGATACGCAGTATTTT	CSVDGGVADTQYF
15	NA	NA	TRBV18	TRBJ2-1	TGTGCCAGCTCACCCGCCGGGGCAGGGCACAATGAGCAGTTCTTC	CASSPAGAGHNEQFF
12	NA	NA	TRBV4-1	TRBJ2-7	TGCGCCAGCAGCCAAGGGGATCGCGAGCAGTACTTC	CASSQGDREQYF
15	NA	TRBD1	TRBV27	TRBJ1-1	TGTGCCAGCAGTTTGATCAGGGGGGGAGGGACTGAAGCTTTCTTT	CASSLIRGGGTEAFF
15	once	TRBD2	TRBV6-4	TRBJ2-3	TGTGCCAGCAGTTTAACTAGCGGGGCCACAGATACGCAGTATTTT	CASSLTSGATDTQYF
15	NA	TRBD2	TRBV5-4	TRBJ2-5	TGTGCCAGCCGTCGGCCGGGAGGAACCGATGAGACCCAGTACTTC	CASRRPGGTDETQYF
13	few	NA	TRBV14	TRBJ1-4	TGTGCCAGCAGCCAAGGAGGGCGCGAAAAACTGTTTTTT	CASSQGGREKLFF
15	few	NA	TRBV27	TRBJ1-1	TGTGCCAGCAGTCCCGAGCCGGGACGAGGATTCAGAGCTTTCTTT	CASSPEPGRGFRAFF
15	NA	TRBD1	TRBV5-1	TRBJ1-1	TGCGCCAGCAGCCCGGACAGGGTACCCAGCACTGAAGCTTTCTTT	CASSPDRVPSTEAFF
17	NA	TRBD2	TRBV5-4	TRBJ2-5	TGTGCCAGCAGCTCAAAATCTAGCGGGGGGAGATTAGAGACCCAGTACTTC	CASSSKSSGGRLETQYF
14	NA	NA	TRBV7-9	TRBJ2-7	TGTGCCAGCAGCCCGCAGGGGAGCTCCTACGAGCAGTACTTC	CASSPQGSSYEQYF
16	few	TRBD1	TRBV27	TRBJ1-5	TGTGCCAGCATCGCGACAGGGGGACGTAGCAATCAGCCCCAGCATTTT	CASIATGGRSNQPQHF
16	NA	TRBD1	TRBV5-5	TRBJ1-6	TGTGCCAGCAGCTTGAGAACAGGGACAGGCAATTCACCCCTCCACTTT	CASSLRTGTGNSPLHF
14	NA	NA	TRBV28	TRBJ2-6	TGTGCCAGCCGAGGACCTTCTGGGGCCAACGTCCTGACTTTC	CASRGPSGANVLTF
16	NA	NA	TRBV9	TRBJ2-1	TGTGCCAGCAGCGTAGAGGCGGGAAGCTCCTACAATGAGCAGTTCTTC	CASSVEAGSSYNEQFF
16	NA	NA	TRBV29-1	TRBJ1-1	TGCAGCGTTGTACCGGGACAACTTGGTAAGAACACTGAAGCTTTCTTT	CSVVPGQLGKNTEAFF
14	NA	TRBD1	TRBV9	TRBJ2-7	TGTGCCAGCAGCGCAGGGGGCCTTTCCTACGAGCAGTACTTC	CASSAGGLSYEQYF
13	NA	NA	TRBV12-5	TRBJ1-5	TGTGCTAGTGGTTTGAATCAGGCCCAGCCCCAGCATTTT	CASGLNQAQPQHF
16	NA	TRBD2	TRBV6-4	TRBJ2-2	TGTGCCAGCAGTGGTACTAGCGGGAGGGACACCGGGGAGCTGTTTTTT	CASSGTSGRDTGELFF
14	NA	NA	TRBV5-1	TRBJ2-7	TGCGCCAGCAGCTTCGAGGGGTCAGGCTACGAGCAGTACTTC	CASSFEGSGYEQYF
12	NA	NA	TRBV29-1	TRBJ1-5	TGCAGCGTTAGCAGTAACAATCAGCCCCAGCATTTT	CSVSSNNQPQHF
13	once	NA	TRBV11-3	TRBJ2-5	TGTGCCAGCAGCCGTTCGTACCAAGAGACCCAGTACTTC	CASSRSYQETQYF
16	NA	TRBD2	TRBV18	TRBJ2-7	TGTGCCAGCTCACCACCAACGGGACTAGCGAATGGCGAGCAGTACTTC	CASSPPTGLANGEQYF
14	NA	NA	TRBV6-5	TRBJ1-6	TGTGCCAGCAGTCCCCGGGCGGGCAATTCACCCCTCCACTTT	CASSPRAGNSPLHF
14	NA	TRBD1	TRBV5-1	TRBJ1-1	TGCGCCAGCAGCTTGGCAGGGGGCGGTACTGAAGCTTTCTTT	CASSLAGGGTEAFF
15	NA	TRBD1	TRBV7-9	TRBJ1-1	TGTGCCAGCAGCTCCCCAGGGGGAGCGCACACTGAAGCTTTCTTT	CASSSPGGAHTEAFF
15	NA	TRBD2	TRBV4-3	TRBJ2-7	TGCGCCAGCAGCCGGGGGACTAGCGGGATCTACGAGCAGTACTTC	CASSRGTSGIYEQYF
13	NA	NA	TRBV5-1	TRBJ1-2	TGCGCCAGCTCGACCGACCGGCAGAATGAAAACATCTTC	CASSTDRQNENIF
15	NA	NA	TRBV28	TRBJ1-1	TGTGCCAGCAGTCCCTGGGGAGGGGGGGGAACTGAAGCTTTCTTT	CASSPWGGGGTEAFF
15	NA	NA	TRBV19	TRBJ2-1	TGTGCCAGTAGTATGGGCAGGAGCTCCTACAATGAGCAGTTCTTC	CASSMGRSSYNEQFF
15	NA	TRBD1	TRBV18	TRBJ2-7	TGTGCCAGCTCACCAGACAGGGTAGGCGCCTACGAGCAGTACTTC	CASSPDRVGAYEQYF
12	once	NA	TRBV18	TRBJ1-5	TGTGCCAGCTCACCAGGCGGTCAGCCCCAGCATTTT	CASSPGGQPQHF
14	NA	NA	TRBV9	TRBJ2-3	TGTGCCAGCAGCGCAGCCCCGTCCAAAGATACGCAGTATTTT	CASSAAPSKDTQYF
13	once	NA	TRBV28	TRBJ2-5	TGTGCCAGCAGTTGGGGAAGTCAAGAGACCCAGTACTTC	CASSWGSQETQYF
13	NA	NA	TRBV30	TRBJ2-3	TGTGCCTGGAGTAGGCTAAATGCAGATACGCAGTATTTT	CAWSRLNADTQYF
14	NA	NA	TRBV10-2	TRBJ1-5	TGCGCCAGCAGTGAGGACAGGAGAAATCAGCCCCAGCATTTT	CASSEDRRNQPQHF
13	NA	NA	TRBV9	TRBJ2-1	TGTGCCAGCAGCGTAGGGAGCTACAATGAGCAGTTCTTC	CASSVGSYNEQFF